Listed below are T cell receptor beta chains from one sample, sequenced in a study of T-cell reconstitution after alpha-beta-depleted transplantation in children. TCRdb reprocessed the PCR reads with MiXCR, giving one entry per CDR3 protein. The sample holds some 450,000 distinct CDR3 sequences, over 40% seen once. Material: PBMCs, obtained before TCRalphabeta/CD19-depleted stem cell transplant. These receptors were taken from a girl under 10 years old with aplastic anemia, due to receive a stem cell transplant. The CDR3 runs from the conserved cysteine through the conserved F or W. The order of the fields is J gene, V gene, CDR3 protein.

>TRBJ2-1|TRBV20-1
CSARMREGTHEQFF
>TRBJ1-2|TRBV20-1
CSANPGQGMFVYGYTF
>TRBJ2-7|TRBV7-9
CASSLEVEAIYEQYF
>TRBJ1-2|TRBV20-1
CSAEGPKGYTF
>TRBJ2-1|TRBV6-1
CASTQLAGGGEHFF
>TRBJ1-2|TRBV7-9
CASSPHSEYGYTF
>TRBJ2-7|TRBV5-1
CASSVGQGIDEQYF
>TRBJ2-2|TRBV24-1
CATSDSVLAGGDGELFF
>TRBJ1-2|TRBV28
CASSPSTGVYGYTF
>TRBJ2-6|TRBV4-1
CASSQIRLGGAGANVLTF
>TRBJ1-1|TRBV25-1
CASSLTGYTEAFF
>TRBJ1-2|TRBV12-3/TRBV12-4
CASSLTQNGYTF
>TRBJ2-7|TRBV5-1
CASSSLGERRTYEQYF
>TRBJ1-1|TRBV5-1
CASSSSQGAGTEAFF
>TRBJ2-1|TRBV9
CASSVQGPEQFF
>TRBJ2-1|TRBV7-6
CASSLTSGSLVNEQFF
>TRBJ1-1|TRBV9
CASSVGGGGTEAFF
>TRBJ1-2|TRBV13
CASSFRQGGYYGYTF
>TRBJ2-7|TRBV20-1
CSAREETITYEQYF
>TRBJ2-7|TRBV20-1
CSASLRTSLGEQYF
>TRBJ1-1|TRBV29-1
CSINWGGAERNEAFF
>TRBJ1-2|TRBV20-1
CSARLRTGNGYTF
>TRBJ2-5|TRBV7-2
CASSFSGQPGETQYF
>TRBJ1-1|TRBV5-1
CASTWEVDTEAFF
>TRBJ1-2|TRBV12-3/TRBV12-4
CASSRDRVVIGYTF
>TRBJ2-7|TRBV5-1
CASSLDAVGYEQYF
>TRBJ2-2|TRBV7-9
CASSPWDRANTGELFF
>TRBJ2-7|TRBV10-3
CAIQRTPYEQYF
>TRBJ2-7|TRBV5-1
CASSDVADGSYEQYF
>TRBJ2-1|TRBV6-2/TRBV6-3
CASGKPGGANEQFF
>TRBJ1-1|TRBV6-1
CASSLGGQGSEAFF
>TRBJ2-1|TRBV12-3/TRBV12-4
CASSGSGGASDEQFF
>TRBJ2-1|TRBV20-1
CSAARLAGGSSYNEQFF
>TRBJ2-7|TRBV5-6
CASSLWTSGYEQYF
>TRBJ2-3|TRBV11-2
CASSFEITDTQYF
>TRBJ2-7|TRBV10-3
CAISWTVRGGYF
>TRBJ2-3|TRBV27
CASKLAGAADTQYF
>TRBJ1-5|TRBV12-3/TRBV12-4
CASSLRDSRQPQHF
>TRBJ2-5|TRBV7-2
CASSLNGGGAWETQYF
>TRBJ2-5|TRBV3-1
CASSSALAVQETQYF
>TRBJ1-2|TRBV6-5
CASSTTWGGYTF
>TRBJ2-3|TRBV6-5
CASSYTGRQDTDTQYF
>TRBJ2-3|TRBV7-2
CASSRRYATDTQYF
>TRBJ1-1|TRBV9
CASSPPTGKNTEAFF